This TCR beta chain was sequenced for a study of tumor-infiltrating lymphocytes in primary liver carcinoma. Study as a whole: Among the tumors, stages were T1-T3 N0M0 and sizes roughly 4 to 10 cm. Whole-study findings and limits: Top clones occupying all five tumor regions numbered only about 7-24%. Tumor-adjacent and tumor-blood pairs shared less of their repertoires than tumor region pairs shared.

TCR beta cDNA came from approximately 490 ng total RNA, primed with a constant-region primer. TCR beta libraries came from three nested multiplex PCR rounds using slightly modified ARM-PCR. TRBV1-TRBV30 forward and Cbeta reverse primers drove the first two roughly 11-cycle rounds. TCRdb fed the multiplex PCR reads into MiXCR, producing one record per CDR3 protein. The data hold about 74,000 distinct CDR3 sequences, with approximately 74% observed a single time. This CDR3 region has 14 residues. The germline V gene encodes CDR1 MGHRA and CDR2 YSYEKL. The ends were cut back, 1 base at V and 11 bases at J, with 14 bases in the middle. Taking about 18-30 mg of unsorted bulk tissue, the authors co-extracted RNA and DNA. Those patients suffered from chronic HBV infection and were treatment-naive. Details on this clonotype: The antigen is not known.

The chain couples TRBV4-1 to TRBJ2-2; D might be TRBD1 or TRBD2, each matching 6 bases. The sequence was obtained from a man aged 35-49 years with primary liver carcinoma and hepatitis B virus infection. Sequenced: liver tumor tissue from sampling region 4. Subset reported: tumor region T4, right-lateral pole. The CDR3 DNA reads as TGCGCCAGCAGCCAAGCCCCGGGGGCCCGTGAGCTGTTTTTT. Translation: CASSQAPGARELFF.